What follows are 18 T cell receptor beta chains derived from one specimen sequenced in a study of OX40 agonist ivuxolimab in advanced cancers. Using immunoSEQ multiplex PCR, the repertoire was profiled, and TCRdb retains in-frame clones only, with some absent. The table has tens of thousands of clones, around 84% seen once. Sequenced material: CD4+ or CD8+ T cells sorted from blood, taken in a trial of the OX40 agonist ivuxolimab. These receptors all come from an adult with an advanced solid tumor such as melanoma, head and neck, liver or kidney cancer.

This clone was recorded a few times. The CDR3 nucleotides read TGCGCCAGCAGCTTGGGGGTCCCCCGGGTACTTGCTAATGAAAAACTGTTTTTT. Encoded protein: CASSLGVPRVLANEKLFF. The chain is built from TRBV5-1 and TRBJ1-4; D remains ambiguous. The CDR3 is 18 amino acids. Germline V gene sequence: CDR1 SGHRS, CDR2 YFSETQ. The ends were cut back, 0 bases at V and 3 bases at J, with 18 bases in the middle. Using reference TRBV5-1 and TRBJ1-4 for the parts outside the CDR3, the full variable domain is KAGVTQTPRYLIKTRGQQVTLSCSPISGHRSVSWYQQTPGQGLQFLFEYFSETQRNKGNFPGRFSGRQFSNSRSEMNVSTLELGDSALYLCASSLGVPRVLANEKLFFGSGTQLSVL.

The rearrangement links TRBV11-2 to TRBJ1-1; no firm D call. CDR3 length: 14 amino acids. V was clipped by 3 bases and J by 3 bases, with 11 bases between them. CDR1 is SGHAT and CDR2 is FQNNGV in the germline V gene. CDR3 DNA sequence: TGTGCCAGCAGCTTCCATGAGAGCTACACTGAAGCTTTCTTT. Translation: CASSFHESYTEAFF.

The chain employs TRBV6-5 and TRBJ2-5; D assignment may be TRBD1 or TRBD2 (5 bases each). The CDR3 runs to 12 residues. V was trimmed by 6 bases and J by 5 bases, leaving 10 bases between them. Germline V gives CDR1 MNHEY, CDR2 SVGAGI. CDR3 nucleotide sequence: TGTGCCAGCAGAGAGGGGAAGGAGACCCAGTACTTC. Translated, it gives CASREGKETQYF.

The chain is built from TRBV10-3 and TRBJ1-1; 7 nucleotides align to TRBD1. After removal of 10 bases from V and 3 bases from J, the junction contained 5 bases not matched to a gene. Looked up from germline, CDR1 is ENHRY and CDR2 is SYGVKD. The CDR3 sequence is 12 residues long. The CDR3 spells CATRQGDTEAFF. The CDR3 DNA is TGTGCCACCAGACAGGGTGACACTGAAGCTTTCTTT.

The gene calls are TRBV6-1 and TRBJ2-7; D is undetermined. From germline, CDR1 is MNHNS and CDR2 SASEGT. The CDR3 length is 11 residues. V lost 2 bases and J lost 4, with 3 bases in between. CDR3 sequence (DNA): TGTGCCAGCAGTGAAAGATACGAGCAGTACTTC. It codes for CASSERYEQYF.

This rearrangement joins TRBV5-8 to TRBJ1-5; perhaps TRBD1 as D (6 bases). The CDR3 contains 12 residues. The germline gives CDR1 SGHTS, CDR2 YDEGEE. Trimming took 3 bases from V and 6 from J, leaving 7 bases between them. In nucleotides, the CDR3 is TGTGCCAGCAGCTCACAGGGTCAGCCCCAGCATTTT. Its translation: CASSSQGQPQHF.

The chain has TRBV2 and TRBJ2-1, with 11 bases lining up with TRBD2. The CDR3 spans 15 residues. V dropped 6 bases and J dropped 7; count of bases not matched to a gene: 8. The germline V gene encodes CDR1 SNHLY and CDR2 FYNNEI. As DNA, the CDR3 is TGTGCCAGCAGCGTACTAGCGGGAGAGGCGAATGAGCAGTTCTTC. Protein product: CASSVLAGEANEQFF.

The chain employs TRBV7-2 and TRBJ1-6; weak D call: TRBD1 (5 bases). The CDR3 loop spans 14 amino acids. Trimming took off 5 bases at V and 9 bases at J, with 14 bases between the two ends. The germline gives CDR1 SGHTA, CDR2 FQGNSA. CDR3 in DNA: TGTGCCAGCAGCAACACCGCACAGGCTTCACCCCTCCACTTT. Its translation is CASSNTAQASPLHF.

This clone appeared a single time. The chain employs TRBV2 and TRBJ2-2, with D perhaps matching TRBD1 (6 bases). The CDR3 contains 16 residues. Germline assignment: CDR1 SNHLY and CDR2 FYNNEI. V was clipped by 3 bases and J by 0 bases, with 11 bases between them. The CDR3 loop reads CASSDFRTANTGELFF. The CDR3 DNA reads TGTGCCAGCAGTGATTTCCGGACAGCGAACACCGGGGAGCTGTTTTTT.

The V gene is TRBV27, the J gene TRBJ1-5, with D possibly TRBD1 on 6 matching bases. Germline V lookup: CDR1 MNHEY, CDR2 SMNVEV (reference sequence). This CDR3 has 15 residues. Between the trimmed V and J ends, which lost 4 bases and 3 bases, there was a span of 13 bases. CDR3 in DNA: TGTGCCAGCAGTTCAGGGGTCTCCCCCAATCAGCCCCAGCATTTT. Translation: CASSSGVSPNQPQHF.

V is TRBV27 and J is TRBJ1-5; TRBD1 might be the D (5 bases). The CDR3 loop spans 14 amino acids. The ends were cut back, 8 bases at V and 6 bases at J, with 17 bases in the middle. Germline values: CDR1 MNHEY, CDR2 SMNVEV (reference sequence). This CDR3 is CASGQGAAIQPQHF. In DNA, the CDR3 is TGTGCCAGCGGTCAGGGTGCAGCCATTCAGCCCCAGCATTTT.

The CDR3 sequence is CASSLAVTATGELFF. CDR3 nucleotides: TGTGCCAGCAGCTTAGCTGTGACCGCCACCGGGGAGCTGTTTTTT. The chain carries TRBV7-2 and TRBJ2-2; D remains unclear. The CDR3 is 15 residues long. V was cut by 0 bases and J by 4 bases, with 9 bases left in between. In germline, CDR1 is SGHTA, CDR2 FQGNSA.

The CDR3 here is CASSSVFAGGYNEQFF. The CDR3, as DNA: TGTGCCAGCAGCTCCGTTTTTGCGGGGGGCTACAATGAGCAGTTCTTC. The chain joins TRBV7-9 to TRBJ2-1, with 8 bases matching TRBD2. V was clipped by 4 bases and J by 3 bases; unmatched bases: 8. Looked up from germline, CDR1 is SEHNR and CDR2 is FQNEAQ (reference sequence). This CDR3 has 16 amino acids.

The V and J genes are TRBV9 and TRBJ2-3; 12 bases line up with TRBD2. CDR3 length equals 17 residues. V trimming: 4 bases; J trimming: 0 bases; junction bases outside the gene matches: 6. Germline CDR1 reads SGDLS; CDR2 reads YYNGEE. CDR3: CASSPRGLAGSTDTQYF. CDR3 DNA: TGTGCCAGCAGCCCCCGGGGACTAGCGGGTAGCACAGATACGCAGTATTTT.

The V call is TRBV28, the J call TRBJ1-5; D ambiguous. The CDR3 is 16 amino acids. Germline values: CDR1 MDHEN, CDR2 SYDVKM. Trimming took 5 bases from V and 1 from J, leaving 15 bases between them. CDR3 nucleotide sequence: TGTGCCAGCAGTCCCCACGCGGGAAGAAGCAATCAGCCCCAGCATTTT. Translating gives CASSPHAGRSNQPQHF.

This clone was counted only a few times. This chain connects TRBV7-8 to TRBJ2-5; D not resolved. Per the germline V gene, CDR1 is SGHVS and CDR2 is FQNEAQ. The CDR3 has 11 residues. V lost 3 bases, J lost 4 bases, and 3 bases lay in between. The DNA of the CDR3 is TGTGCCAGCAGCTTTTCAGAGACCCAGTACTTC. Encoded protein: CASSFSETQYF. The full variable domain, its missing parts supplied by reference TRBV7-8 and TRBJ2-5, is GAGVSQSPRYKVAKRGQDVALRCDPISGHVSLFWYQQALGQGPEFLTYFQNEAQLDKSGLPSDRFFAERPEGSVSTLKIQRTQQEDSAVYLCASSFSETQYFGPGTRLLVL.

The CDR3 nucleotides read TGTGCCAGCAGACCCCGGGATCGTGGGGATCAGCCCCAGCATTTT. Protein: CASRPRDRGDQPQHF. The chain combines TRBV27 with TRBJ1-5; D unresolved. V lost 6 bases and J 5 bases, leaving 17 bases between the germline ends. The CDR3 is 15 amino acids. CDR1 is MNHEY and CDR2 is SMNVEV in the germline V gene (reference sequence).

This clone was observed a single time. This chain links TRBV5-1 with TRBJ1-2, with 10 bases fitting TRBD1. The length of the CDR3 is 15 residues. In germline, CDR1 is SGHRS, CDR2 YFSETQ. J was trimmed by 4 bases and V by 2 bases; bases with no gene match: 5. CDR3 amino acids: CASSLSRDRGYGYTF. DNA of the CDR3: TGCGCCAGCAGCTTAAGCCGGGACAGGGGCTATGGCTACACCTTC.